These 7 T cell receptor beta chains were sequenced from one sample in a study of CD8 T cells in Susac syndrome. When the RNA was reverse transcribed, random hexamers were used with an input of about 0.5 to 1 ug. TCRdb reprocessed the immunoSEQ multiplex PCR reads with MiXCR, giving one entry per CDR3 protein. The sample yields around 280,000 distinct CDR3 sequences, 70% to 90% seen once. Specimen: CD8+ T cells from PBMCs. These receptors all stem from a human donor with multiple sclerosis.

The chain couples TRBV5-1 to TRBJ2-1, with D unclear. Between the trimmed V and J ends, which lost 4 bases and 6 bases, there was a span of 14 bases. The CDR3 runs to 14 residues. The germline V gene has CDR1 SGHRS and CDR2 YFSETQ. DNA for the CDR3: TGCGCCAGCAGCCTCTTGGGGTTTGGCAATGAGCAGTTCTTC. This translates into CASSLLGFGNEQFF.

The rearrangement links TRBV27 to TRBJ2-3; 7 nucleotides align to TRBD2. The germline V gene has CDR1 MNHEY and CDR2 SMNVEV (reference sequence). This CDR3 comprises 18 residues. The junction had 17 bases not matched to a gene; V was cut back by 2 bases and J by 6 bases. The CDR3: CASSLLQGEGPPRDTQYF. For the CDR3, the DNA is TGTGCCAGCAGTTTACTCCAAGGGGAGGGACCTCCGCGTGATACGCAGTATTTT.

The chain's CDR3 is CSVRSPSASNEQFF. The DNA of the CDR3 is TGCAGTGTTAGGTCGCCTAGCGCATCCAATGAGCAGTTCTTC. The rearrangement links TRBV20-1 to TRBJ2-1; D might be TRBD2 (6 bases). CDR1 is DFQATT and CDR2 is SNEGSKA in the germline V gene (reference sequence). This CDR3 is 14 amino acids long. Trimming stripped 7 bases from V and 6 bases from J, with 19 bases between.

This chain links TRBV7-9 with TRBJ2-4; TRBD1 matches at 7 bases. Germline CDR1 is SEHNR and CDR2 is FQNEAQ (reference sequence). V shed 7 bases, J shed 9 bases, and the junction held 15 bases outside the gene matches. The CDR3 has 15 amino acids. The CDR3 loop reads CASKGEGGWRGIQYF. The CDR3 nucleotides are TGTGCCAGCAAAGGGGAAGGGGGCTGGAGAGGCATTCAGTACTTC.

The chain links TRBV12-3 or TRBV12-4 to TRBJ2-3, with 13 bases fitting TRBD2. Unmatched junction bases numbered 6, after V lost 6 bases and J lost 6 bases. The CDR3 spans 15 residues. In DNA, the CDR3 is TGTGCCAGCAGCATACTAGCGGGAGGGACGGATACGCAGTATTTT. Its translation is CASSILAGGTDTQYF.

The chain employs TRBV27 and TRBJ1-6, with TRBD1 matching over 9 bases. The V gene's germline CDR1 is MNHEY and CDR2 SMNVEV (reference sequence). The CDR3 is made up of 14 amino acids. V was pared by 8 bases and J by 7 bases, with 6 bases of the junction left unmatched. CDR3 nucleotides: TGTGCCAGCGGCCCGACAGGGGGAAATTCACCCCTCCACTTT. Encoded protein: CASGPTGGNSPLHF.

The table lists this clonotype with a count of one. V gene TRBV7-9 combines with J gene TRBJ2-1, with D uncertain. This CDR3 is built from 15 residues. The germline V gene encodes CDR1 SEHNR and CDR2 FQNEAQ (reference sequence). The V gene lost 0 bases and the J gene lost 0 bases, with 6 bases spanning the gap. The CDR3: CASSLAGFSYNEQFF. In nucleotides, the CDR3 is TGTGCCAGCAGCTTAGCAGGGTTCTCCTACAATGAGCAGTTCTTC.